What follows is one T cell receptor (beta chain) and its context. These data are taken from a study of blood T cell repertoires in COVID-19. Whole-study context: Italy, Spain and the United States were the sources of the convalescent and acute COVID-19 samples.

V lost 8 bases and J lost 4, with 21 bases in between. Per germline, CDR1 SNHLY and CDR2 FYNNEI. This CDR3 has 16 amino acids. Repertoires were generated with immunoSEQ multiplex PCR, while TCRdb's copy carries only in-frame clones and drops some. The repertoire holds 150,000 to 200,000 clones, with 65% to 85% as singletons. Material: PBMCs or T cells enriched from blood (not recorded which). This TCR was recovered from a woman in her twenties or thirties who had been exposed to COVID-19. This chain connects TRBV2 to TRBJ1-3; D call uncertain. The CDR3 bases are TGTGCCAGCGGATCCGAGAGGGTGGCTGGCGGAAACACCATATATTTT. Translation: CASGSERVAGGNTIYF.